Presented here are 28 T cell receptor beta chains from one specimen sequenced in a study of a mutant IDH1 vaccine in newly diagnosed glioma. TCRdb's copy holds only in-frame clones and misses some; the assay was immunoSEQ multiplex PCR. The sample carries some 29,000 clones, roughly 90% recorded once. The sample's time point: week 5, during vaccination. In every dose of vaccine, 300 ug of mutant IDH1 20-mer peptide was given alongside topical imiquimod. The antigens of these receptors remain unknown. The sample consisted of peripheral blood mononuclear cells (PBMCs), taken from a glioma patient whose treatment included an IDH1 peptide vaccine. All receptors derive from a woman between 35 and 50 years old with glioma. Some clones in this sample may be carry-over from other donors' samples.

The chain has TRBV19 and TRBJ1-2; D perhaps matches TRBD1 (6 bases). V lost 4 bases to trimming and J lost 1 base, with 16 bases between them. The CDR3 extends over 16 amino acids. The germline V gene has CDR1 LNHDA and CDR2 SQIVND (reference sequence). CDR3 bases: TGTGCCAGTAGTAGCTCTCGGACAGTGATTAACTATGGCTACACCTTC. This encodes CASSSSRTVINYGYTF. The variable domain in full, with the rest retrieved from reference TRBV19 and TRBJ1-2, is DGGITQSPKYLFRKEGQNVTLSCEQNLNHDAMYWYRQDPGQGLRLIYYSQIVNDFQKGDIAEGYSVSREKKESFPLTVTSAQKNPTAFYLCASSSSRTVINYGYTFGSGTRLTVV.

The CDR3 here is CASSLSTRGRDIQYF. The CDR3 bases are TGTGCCAGCAGTTTATCGACCAGGGGGCGCGACATTCAGTACTTC. This chain joins TRBV27 and TRBJ2-4; 8 bases fit TRBD1. J gave up 8 bases and V 0 bases, and 6 bases lay outside the gene matches. This CDR3 is built from 15 residues. Germline assignment: CDR1 MNHEY and CDR2 SMNVEV (reference sequence).

The J gene is TRBJ2-2, the V gene TRBV28, with D unresolved. Germline V gene lookup returns CDR1 MDHEN and CDR2 SYDVKM. The CDR3 covers 16 residues. V was shortened by 6 bases and J by 6 bases, with 20 bases between the two germline ends. Here the CDR3 reads CASRLDRVTTPGELFF. DNA of the CDR3: TGTGCCAGCAGACTTGACCGAGTGACCACCCCCGGGGAGCTGTTTTTT.

V is TRBV7-2 and J is TRBJ2-5, with TRBD2 matching over 9 bases. Germline CDR1 is SGHTA and CDR2 is FQGNSA. This CDR3 has 13 amino acids. The J segment lost 5 bases and the V segment lost 5 bases, leaving 3 bases of the junction unmatched. CDR3 sequence: CASSDTSGETQYF. The CDR3 DNA reads as TGTGCCAGCAGCGACACTAGCGGGGAGACCCAGTACTTC.

A note on this clone: An end of the junction differs from the germline gene, which may be a read error. V gene TRBV7-7 combines with J gene TRBJ2-5; D remains ambiguous. CDR1 is SSHAT and CDR2 is FNYEAQ in the germline V gene (reference sequence). The CDR3 has 13 residues. The CDR3 bases are TGTGCTAGCAGTCAGACGGCCGCCGAGACCCAGTACTTC. Translation: CASSQTAAETQYF.

The chain recombines TRBV7-9 with TRBJ1-4; 12 positions match TRBD1. The CDR3 is made up of 17 amino acids. Germline CDR1 and CDR2: SEHNR and FQNEAQ (reference sequence). The J segment lost 5 bases and the V segment lost 6 bases, leaving 10 bases of the junction unmatched. In nucleotides, the CDR3 is TGTGCCAGCAGTTTCCGGGACAGGGGGCCAGAAAATGAAAAACTGTTTTTT. Protein: CASSFRDRGPENEKLFF. The full variable domain, rest sourced from reference TRBV7-9 and TRBJ1-4, is DTGVSQNPRHKITKRGQNVTFRCDPISEHNRLYWYRQTLGQGPEFLTYFQNEAQLEKSRLLSDRFSAERPKGSFSTLEIQRTEQGDSAMYLCASSFRDRGPENEKLFFGSGTQLSVL.

This chain connects TRBV11-3 to TRBJ2-3; no clear D gene. Germline CDR1 is SGHNT and CDR2 is YENEEA. The V and J ends lost 2 bases and 6 bases respectively, with 9 bases between them. The CDR3 has 13 residues. CDR3 DNA sequence: TGTGCCAGCAGCTTATTTGGCAGGGATACGCAGTATTTT. This codes for CASSLFGRDTQYF.

This chain connects TRBV5-6 to TRBJ1-2, with D uncertain. The V gene lost 0 bases and the J gene lost 10 bases, with 10 bases spanning the gap. Germline CDR1 and CDR2: SGHDT and YYEEEE. The CDR3 is made up of 12 amino acids. CDR3 region: CASSLGTTVYTF. CDR3 nucleotide sequence: TGTGCCAGCAGCTTGGGGACTACAGTCTACACCTTC.

V gene TRBV28 combines with J gene TRBJ2-7; 8 positions agree with TRBD2. J gave up 4 bases and V 7 bases, and 12 bases lay outside the gene matches. CDR3 length equals 15 residues. Germline values: CDR1 MDHEN, CDR2 SYDVKM. For the CDR3, the DNA is TGTGCCAGCACCTTGCGACGGGGGGGTAGGTACGAGCAGTACTTC. Protein product: CASTLRRGGRYEQYF.

The chain is built from TRBV27 and TRBJ2-4, with D perhaps TRBD1 or TRBD2 (5 bases each). CDR1 and CDR2 (germline): MNHEY, SMNVEV (reference sequence). CDR3 length equals 17 residues. Deletions cut 0 bases from V and 5 bases from J, with 17 bases between. Here the CDR3 DNA reads TGTGCCAGCAGTTTATCGGGACGGCAAGGTCCGGAAAACATTCAGTACTTC. Translating gives CASSLSGRQGPENIQYF.

The V gene is TRBV11-3, the J gene TRBJ2-1; 8 bases align to TRBD2. Germline lookup yields CDR1 SGHNT and CDR2 YENEEA. The CDR3 is made up of 15 amino acids. J was trimmed by 1 base and V by 5 bases; bases with no gene match: 4. The CDR3 here is CASSPGLGSYNEQFF. In DNA form, the CDR3 reads TGTGCCAGCAGCCCGGGACTAGGATCCTACAATGAGCAGTTCTTC.

This clone was counted a single time. The V call is TRBV7-2, the J call TRBJ2-4, with TRBD1 identical over 11 bases. The CDR3 has 16 residues. CDR1 SGHTA and CDR2 FQGNSA come from the germline V gene. Trimming at V came to 2 bases and at J to 6 bases, leaving 6 bases not matched to a gene. CDR3 region: CASSLWTGGAGNIQYF. The CDR3 nucleotides are TGTGCCAGCAGCTTATGGACAGGGGGCGCCGGAAACATTCAGTACTTC.

V is TRBV21-1 and J is TRBJ1-5; TRBD1, as called in the table, went unchecked against the DNA. TRBV21-1 is designated a pseudogene. This CDR3 has 13 amino acids. The CDR3 nucleotides are TGTGCCACCCAGGACAGGGGAGGTCAGCCCCAGCATTTT. Its translation is CATQDRGGQPQHF.

This chain's CDR3 is CASSQTADGTDTQYF. Written as DNA, the CDR3 is TGCGCCAGCAGCCAAACCGCCGACGGCACAGATACGCAGTATTTT. This sequence joins TRBV4-1 and TRBJ2-3; D not certain. V lost 2 bases, J lost 1 base, and 10 bases lay in between. Germline V CDR1 and CDR2: MGHRA, YSYEKL. The CDR3 runs to 15 residues.

The table lists this clone with a count of one. The chain has TRBV9 and TRBJ2-3; 7 nucleotides match TRBD1. The V gene's germline CDR1 is SGDLS and CDR2 YYNGEE. V lost 2 bases, J lost 10 bases, and 16 bases stayed unmatched. The CDR3 has 16 residues. This CDR3 is CASSVWDSVGVVAQYF. The CDR3 coding sequence is TGTGCCAGCAGCGTCTGGGACAGCGTGGGGGTTGTAGCGCAGTATTTT.

V and J are TRBV4-2 and TRBJ2-7; TRBD2 matches 15 bases. V lost 4 bases and J lost 2; bases outside the gene matches: 15. The germline gives CDR1 LGHNA, CDR2 YNFKEQ. CDR3 size: 20 residues. The CDR3 sequence: CASSPGSGTSGRSSPYEQYF. In nucleotides, the CDR3 is TGTGCCAGCAGCCCTGGCTCCGGGACTAGCGGGAGGTCCAGTCCCTACGAGCAGTACTTC.

The chain carries TRBV27 and TRBJ1-4; TRBD1 is a possible D gene (6 bases). The CDR3 is 14 amino acids. Trimming took 3 bases from V and 8 from J, leaving 13 bases between them. Germline V gene lookup returns CDR1 MNHEY and CDR2 SMNVEV (reference sequence). In DNA, the CDR3 is TGTGCCAGCAGTTTGAGTAGTGGACAGGAAAAACTGTTTTTT. Translation: CASSLSSGQEKLFF.

The chain is built from TRBV7-2 and TRBJ2-7; D is uncertain. V was pared by 2 bases and J by 2 bases, with 4 bases between. The length of the CDR3 is 12 residues. Germline loops: CDR1 SGHTA, CDR2 FQGNSA. The CDR3 sequence is CASSLTPYEQYF. CDR3 sequence (DNA): TGTGCCAGCAGCTTAACCCCCTACGAGCAGTACTTC.

The chain combines TRBV28 with TRBJ1-5; 9 positions agree with TRBD1. V was clipped by 7 bases and J by 9 bases; unmatched bases: 13. Germline V gene lookup returns CDR1 MDHEN and CDR2 SYDVKM. The CDR3 length is 15 residues. The CDR3 region is CASINSGTGLSPQHF. For the CDR3, the DNA is TGTGCCAGCATCAACTCCGGGACAGGGTTGTCGCCCCAGCATTTT. Combining the CDR3 with reference TRBV28 and TRBJ1-5 gives the whole variable domain DVKVTQSSRYLVKRTGEKVFLECVQDMDHENMFWYRQDPGLGLRLIYFSYDVKMKEKGDIPEGYSVSREKKERFSLILESASTNQTSMYLCASINSGTGLSPQHFGDGTRLSIL.

The chain is built from TRBV27 and TRBJ2-5, with TRBD2 identical over 12 bases. The junction had 4 bases not matched to a gene; V was cut back by 0 bases and J by 5 bases. The germline V gene encodes CDR1 MNHEY and CDR2 SMNVEV (reference sequence). This CDR3 spans 16 amino acids. CDR3 DNA: TGTGCCAGCAGTTTATCGACTAGCGGGAGATTGGAGACCCAGTACTTC. Translation gives CASSLSTSGRLETQYF.

This chain connects TRBV5-1 to TRBJ2-7; D remains unclear. This CDR3 is built from 15 residues. V was pared by 4 bases and J by 2 bases, with 16 bases between. CDR1 SGHRS and CDR2 YFSETQ come from the germline V gene. The CDR3 DNA reads as TGCGCCAGCAGCCCCCGACCGGACGGTACCTACGAGCAGTACTTC. Its translation is CASSPRPDGTYEQYF.

The chain combines TRBV7-5 with TRBJ2-7; the listed D gene, TRBD2, was not tested against the DNA. TRBV7-5 is termed a pseudogene. CDR3 length: 23 amino acids. CDR3 sequence: CVRSLARVKRTPIRYFYEEKQYF. CDR3 DNA: TGTGTCAGAAGCTTAGCGCGGGTGAAGAGGACTCCTATCCGATATTTCTACGAGGAGAAGCAGTACTTC.

V and J are TRBV28 and TRBJ1-2; 8 bases agree with TRBD1. The CDR3 is made up of 13 amino acids. CDR1 and CDR2 (germline): MDHEN, SYDVKM. With V trimmed by 10 bases and J by 8 bases, 12 bases remained unmatched. For the CDR3, the DNA is TGTGCCACCTGGCGACAGGGGAGTGAAGGCTACACCTTC. Translated, it gives CATWRQGSEGYTF.

The sample holds one count of this clone. The rearrangement uses TRBV7-6 and TRBJ2-7; TRBD2 matches at 7 bases. The V and J ends lost 1 base and 3 bases, in that order; junction bases with no gene match: 0. Germline CDR1 and CDR2: SGHVS and FNYEAQ. The CDR3 contains 13 residues. The CDR3 coding sequence is TGTGCCAGCAGCTTAGGGGGGGGCTACGAGCAGTACTTC. It encodes CASSLGGGYEQYF.

The genes are TRBV10-3 and TRBJ2-3; D is unresolved. CDR3 length: 12 amino acids. The ends were cut back, 0 bases at V and 4 bases at J, with 2 bases in the middle. Germline-derived CDR1 and CDR2 are ENHRY and SYGVKD. CDR3 amino acids: CAISESADTQYF. CDR3 in DNA: TGTGCCATCAGTGAGTCGGCAGATACGCAGTATTTT.

CDR3 sequence: CASSFFDGYTF. CDR3 coding DNA: TGTGCCAGCAGTTTTTTCGATGGCTACACCTTC. The J gene is TRBJ1-2, the V gene TRBV28; D remains ambiguous. Looked up from germline, CDR1 is MDHEN and CDR2 is SYDVKM. The V and J ends lost 3 bases and 6 bases respectively, with 5 bases between them. The CDR3 loop spans 11 amino acids.

CDR3 in DNA: TGCAGCGTCACTACAAGTATGAACACTGAAGCTTTCTTT. This translates into CSVTTSMNTEAFF. The V and J genes are TRBV29-1 and TRBJ1-1; D ambiguous. The CDR3 consists of 13 residues. The germline V gene encodes CDR1 SQVTM and CDR2 ANQGSEA. V dropped 6 bases and J dropped 0 bases, with 11 bases sitting between them.

The chain joins TRBV9 to TRBJ2-7, with D maybe TRBD2 (6 bases). V gave up 0 bases and J gave up 0 bases, with 10 bases separating them. The V gene's germline CDR1 is SGDLS and CDR2 YYNGEE. This CDR3 comprises 15 residues. DNA for the CDR3: TGTGCCAGCAGCGTAGGTCCTAGCGTCTCCTACGAGCAGTACTTC. Translated, it gives CASSVGPSVSYEQYF.